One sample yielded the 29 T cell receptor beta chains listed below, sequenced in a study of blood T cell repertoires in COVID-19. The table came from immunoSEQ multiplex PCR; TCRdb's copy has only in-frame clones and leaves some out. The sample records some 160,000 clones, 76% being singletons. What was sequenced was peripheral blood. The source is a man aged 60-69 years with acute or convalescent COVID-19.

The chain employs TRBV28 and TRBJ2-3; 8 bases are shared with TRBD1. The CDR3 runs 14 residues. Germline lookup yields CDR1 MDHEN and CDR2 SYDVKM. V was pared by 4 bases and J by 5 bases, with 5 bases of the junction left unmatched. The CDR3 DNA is TGTGCCAGCAGTTCGACAGGGGTTGTAGATACGCAGTATTTT. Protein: CASSSTGVVDTQYF.

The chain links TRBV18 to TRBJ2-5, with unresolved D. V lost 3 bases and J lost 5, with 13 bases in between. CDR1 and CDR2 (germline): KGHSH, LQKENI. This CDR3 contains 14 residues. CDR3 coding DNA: TGTGCCAGCTCACCCTTTGACACCGGCGAGACCCAGTACTTC. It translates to CASSPFDTGETQYF.

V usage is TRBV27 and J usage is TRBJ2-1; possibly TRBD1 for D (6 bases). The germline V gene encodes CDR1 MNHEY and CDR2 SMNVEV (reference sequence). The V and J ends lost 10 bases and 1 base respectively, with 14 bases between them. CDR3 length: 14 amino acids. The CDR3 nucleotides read TGTGCCACAGACTACAGGGAATCCTACAATGAGCAGTTCTTC. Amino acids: CATDYRESYNEQFF.

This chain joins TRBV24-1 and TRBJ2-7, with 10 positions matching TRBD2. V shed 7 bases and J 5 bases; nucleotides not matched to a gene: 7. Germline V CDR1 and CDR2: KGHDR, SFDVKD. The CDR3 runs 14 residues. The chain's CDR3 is CATSPSGSNNEQYF. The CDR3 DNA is TGTGCCACCAGCCCTAGCGGGAGCAATAACGAGCAGTACTTC.

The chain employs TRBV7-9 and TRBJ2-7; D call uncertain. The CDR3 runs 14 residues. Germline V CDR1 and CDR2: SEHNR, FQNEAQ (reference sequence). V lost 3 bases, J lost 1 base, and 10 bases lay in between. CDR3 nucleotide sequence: TGTGCCAGCAGCTTGGCTCTAGAATCCTACGAGCAGTACTTC. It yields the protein CASSLALESYEQYF.

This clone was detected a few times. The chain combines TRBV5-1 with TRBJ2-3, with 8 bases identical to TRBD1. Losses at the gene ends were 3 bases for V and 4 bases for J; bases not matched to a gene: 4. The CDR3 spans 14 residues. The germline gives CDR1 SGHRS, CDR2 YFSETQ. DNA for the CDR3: TGCGCCAGCAGCTGGACAGGGTTTGCAGATACGCAGTATTTT. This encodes CASSWTGFADTQYF.

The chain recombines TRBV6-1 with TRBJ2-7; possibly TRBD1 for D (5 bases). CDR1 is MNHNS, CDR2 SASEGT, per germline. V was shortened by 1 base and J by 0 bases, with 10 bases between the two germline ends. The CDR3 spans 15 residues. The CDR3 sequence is CASSEGAQASYEQYF. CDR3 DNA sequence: TGTGCCAGCAGTGAAGGGGCACAGGCCTCCTACGAGCAGTACTTC.

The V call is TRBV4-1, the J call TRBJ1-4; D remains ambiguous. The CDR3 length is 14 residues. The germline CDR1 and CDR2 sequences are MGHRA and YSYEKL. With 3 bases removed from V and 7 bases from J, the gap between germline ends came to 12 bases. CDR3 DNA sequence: TGCGCCAGCAGCCAGAGCGTCTTCGGTGAAAAACTGTTTTTT. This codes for CASSQSVFGEKLFF.

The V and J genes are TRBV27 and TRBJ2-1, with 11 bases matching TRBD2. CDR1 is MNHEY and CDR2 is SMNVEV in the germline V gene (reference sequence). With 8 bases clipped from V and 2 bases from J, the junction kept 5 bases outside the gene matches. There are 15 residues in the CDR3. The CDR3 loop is CASGLLAGAYNEQFF. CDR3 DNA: TGTGCCAGCGGACTACTAGCGGGAGCCTACAATGAGCAGTTCTTC.

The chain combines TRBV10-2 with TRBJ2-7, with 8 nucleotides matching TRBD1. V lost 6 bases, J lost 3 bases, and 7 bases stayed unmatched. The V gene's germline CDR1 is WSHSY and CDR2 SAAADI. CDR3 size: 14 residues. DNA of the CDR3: TGCGCCAGCAGGGGACAGGTCGGTCTCTACGAGCAGTACTTC. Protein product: CASRGQVGLYEQYF.

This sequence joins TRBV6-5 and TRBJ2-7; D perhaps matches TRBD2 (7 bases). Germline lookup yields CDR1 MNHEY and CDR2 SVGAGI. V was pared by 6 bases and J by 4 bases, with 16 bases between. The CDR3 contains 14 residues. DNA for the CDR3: TGTGCCAGCAGCATGGGGGGGGCCCGATACGAGCAGTACTTC. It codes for CASSMGGARYEQYF.

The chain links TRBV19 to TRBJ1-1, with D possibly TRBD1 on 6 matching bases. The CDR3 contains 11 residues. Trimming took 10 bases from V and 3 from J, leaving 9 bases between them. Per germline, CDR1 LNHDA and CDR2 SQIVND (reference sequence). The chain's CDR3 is CATKGDTEAFF. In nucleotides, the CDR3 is TGTGCCACCAAGGGGGACACTGAAGCTTTCTTT.

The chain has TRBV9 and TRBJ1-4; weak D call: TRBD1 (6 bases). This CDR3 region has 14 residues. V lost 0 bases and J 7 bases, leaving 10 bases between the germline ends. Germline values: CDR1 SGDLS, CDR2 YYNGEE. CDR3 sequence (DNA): TGTGCCAGCAGCGTAGGGGGGCTTGGTGAAAAACTGTTTTTT. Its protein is CASSVGGLGEKLFF.

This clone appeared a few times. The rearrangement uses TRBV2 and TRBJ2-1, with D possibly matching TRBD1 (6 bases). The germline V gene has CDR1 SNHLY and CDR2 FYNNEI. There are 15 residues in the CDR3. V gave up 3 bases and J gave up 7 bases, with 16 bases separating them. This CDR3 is CASSERQAGLNEQFF. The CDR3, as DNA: TGTGCCAGCAGTGAGAGACAGGCCGGCCTAAATGAGCAGTTCTTC.

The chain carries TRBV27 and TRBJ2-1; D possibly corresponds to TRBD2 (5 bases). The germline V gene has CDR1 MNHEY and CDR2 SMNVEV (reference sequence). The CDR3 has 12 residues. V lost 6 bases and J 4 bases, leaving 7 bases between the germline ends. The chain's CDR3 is CASRRGYNEQFF. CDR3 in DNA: TGTGCCAGCAGACGGGGTTACAATGAGCAGTTCTTC.

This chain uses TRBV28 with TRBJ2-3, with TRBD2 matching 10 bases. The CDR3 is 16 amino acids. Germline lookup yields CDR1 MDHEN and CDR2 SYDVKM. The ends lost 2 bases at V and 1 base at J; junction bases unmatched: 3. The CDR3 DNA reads TGTGCCAGCAGTTTACCTAGCGGGAGAGGCACAGATACGCAGTATTTT. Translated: CASSLPSGRGTDTQYF.

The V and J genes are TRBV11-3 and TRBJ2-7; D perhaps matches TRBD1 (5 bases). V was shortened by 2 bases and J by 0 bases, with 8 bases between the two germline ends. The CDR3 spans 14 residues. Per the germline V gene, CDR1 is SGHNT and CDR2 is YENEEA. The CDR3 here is CASSLRGGSYEQYF. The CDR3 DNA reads TGTGCCAGCAGCTTAAGGGGTGGCTCCTACGAGCAGTACTTC. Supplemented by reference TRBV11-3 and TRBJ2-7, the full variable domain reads EAGVVQSPRYKIIEKKQPVAFWCNPISGHNTLYWYLQNLGQGPELLIRYENEEAVDDSQLPKDRFSAERLKGVDSTLKIQPAELGDSAVYLCASSLRGGSYEQYFGPGTRLTVT.

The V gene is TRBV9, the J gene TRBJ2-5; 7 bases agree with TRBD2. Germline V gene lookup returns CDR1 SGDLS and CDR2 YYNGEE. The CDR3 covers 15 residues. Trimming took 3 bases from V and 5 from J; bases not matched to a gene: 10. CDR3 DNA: TGTGCCAGCAGCGCGGGGGAGGGAGTAGTGGAGACCCAGTACTTC. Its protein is CASSAGEGVVETQYF. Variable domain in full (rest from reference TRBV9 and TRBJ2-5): DSGVTQTPKHLITATGQRVTLRCSPRSGDLSVYWYQQSLDQGLQFLIQYYNGEERAKGNILERFSAQQFPDLHSELNLSSLELGDSALYFCASSAGEGVVETQYFGPGTRLLVL.

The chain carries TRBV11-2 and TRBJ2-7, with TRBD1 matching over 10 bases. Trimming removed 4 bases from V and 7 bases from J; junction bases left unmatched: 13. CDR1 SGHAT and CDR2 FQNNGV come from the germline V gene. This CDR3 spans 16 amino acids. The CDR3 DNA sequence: TGTGCCAGCAGCTCAGGGAGGGGACAGGGGTTCGGAGAGCAGTACTTC. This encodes CASSSGRGQGFGEQYF.

The CDR3 spells CASSVGTSGRWNTGELFF. CDR3 sequence (DNA): TGTGCCAGCAGCGTGGGGACTAGCGGGAGGTGGAACACCGGGGAGCTGTTTTTT. The chain uses TRBV9 and TRBJ2-2; 15 bases are shared with TRBD2. The CDR3 contains 18 residues. Germline values: CDR1 SGDLS, CDR2 YYNGEE. Losses at the gene ends were 2 bases for V and 1 base for J; bases not matched to a gene: 3.

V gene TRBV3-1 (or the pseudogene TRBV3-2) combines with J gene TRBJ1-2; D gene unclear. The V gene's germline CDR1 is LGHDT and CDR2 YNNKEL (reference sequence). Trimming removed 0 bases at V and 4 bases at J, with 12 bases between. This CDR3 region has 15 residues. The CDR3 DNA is TGTGCCAGCAGCCAAGATATTGTGTCGGGCTATGGCTACACCTTC. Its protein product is CASSQDIVSGYGYTF.

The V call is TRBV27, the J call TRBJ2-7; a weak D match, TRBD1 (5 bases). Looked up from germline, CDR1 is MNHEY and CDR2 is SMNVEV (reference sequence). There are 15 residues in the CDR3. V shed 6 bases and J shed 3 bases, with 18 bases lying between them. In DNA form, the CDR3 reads TGTGCCAGCAGCCCCCGGCCTCAAGGGGACTACGAGCAGTACTTC. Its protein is CASSPRPQGDYEQYF.

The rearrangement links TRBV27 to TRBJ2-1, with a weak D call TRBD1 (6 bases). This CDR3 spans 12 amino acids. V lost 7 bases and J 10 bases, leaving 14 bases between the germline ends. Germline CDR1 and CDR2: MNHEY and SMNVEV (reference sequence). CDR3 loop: CASTTGQREQFF. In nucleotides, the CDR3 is TGTGCCAGCACTACGGGACAAAGAGAGCAGTTCTTC.

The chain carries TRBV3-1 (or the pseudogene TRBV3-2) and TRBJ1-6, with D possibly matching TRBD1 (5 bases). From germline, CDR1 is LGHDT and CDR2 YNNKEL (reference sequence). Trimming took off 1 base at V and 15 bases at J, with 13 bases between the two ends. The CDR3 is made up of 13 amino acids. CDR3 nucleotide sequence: TGTGCCAGCAGCCAAGCCTCGGGGGGTCTCCTCCACTTT. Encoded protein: CASSQASGGLLHF.

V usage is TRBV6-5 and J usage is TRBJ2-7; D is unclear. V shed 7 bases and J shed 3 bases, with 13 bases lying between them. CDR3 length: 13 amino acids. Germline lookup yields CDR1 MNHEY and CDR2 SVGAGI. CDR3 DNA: TGTGCCAGCACTCGTGAGCCGAACTACGAGCAGTACTTC. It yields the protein CASTREPNYEQYF.

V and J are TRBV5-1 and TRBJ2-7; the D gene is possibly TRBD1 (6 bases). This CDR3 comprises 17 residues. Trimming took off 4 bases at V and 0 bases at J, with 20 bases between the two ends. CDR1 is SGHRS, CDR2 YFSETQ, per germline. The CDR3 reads CASSRTYNGQSSYEQYF. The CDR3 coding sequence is TGCGCCAGCAGCCGTACCTACAACGGACAGAGCTCCTACGAGCAGTACTTC.

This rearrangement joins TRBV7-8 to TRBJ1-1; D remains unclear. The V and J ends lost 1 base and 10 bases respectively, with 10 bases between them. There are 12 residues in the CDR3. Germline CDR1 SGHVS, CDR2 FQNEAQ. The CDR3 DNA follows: TGTGCCAGCAGCTTAGTTGGAGCCGGAGCTTTCTTT. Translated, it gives CASSLVGAGAFF.

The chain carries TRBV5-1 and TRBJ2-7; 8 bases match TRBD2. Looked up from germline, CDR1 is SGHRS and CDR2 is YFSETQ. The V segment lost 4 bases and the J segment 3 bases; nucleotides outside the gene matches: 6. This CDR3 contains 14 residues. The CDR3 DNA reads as TGCGCCAGCAGCCGGAGTAGCGGGATCTACGAGCAGTACTTC. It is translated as CASSRSSGIYEQYF.

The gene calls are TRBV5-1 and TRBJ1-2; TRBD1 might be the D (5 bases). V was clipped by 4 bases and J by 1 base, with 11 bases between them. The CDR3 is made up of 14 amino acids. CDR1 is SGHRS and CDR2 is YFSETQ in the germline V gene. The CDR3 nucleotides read TGCGCCAGCAGCATCGGGGGGGATAACTATGGCTACACCTTC. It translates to CASSIGGDNYGYTF.